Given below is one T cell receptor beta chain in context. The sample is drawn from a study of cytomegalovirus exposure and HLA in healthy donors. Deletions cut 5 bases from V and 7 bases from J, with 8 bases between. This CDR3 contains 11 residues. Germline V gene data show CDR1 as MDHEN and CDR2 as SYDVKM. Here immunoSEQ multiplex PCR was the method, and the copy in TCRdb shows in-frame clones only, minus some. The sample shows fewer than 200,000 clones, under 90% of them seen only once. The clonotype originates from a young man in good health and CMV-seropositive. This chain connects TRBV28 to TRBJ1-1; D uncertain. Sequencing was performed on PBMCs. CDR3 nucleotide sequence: TGTGCCAGCAGTCTAGCTATTGAAGCTTTCTTT. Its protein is CASSLAIEAFF. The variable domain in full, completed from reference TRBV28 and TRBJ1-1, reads DVKVTQSSRYLVKRTGEKVFLECVQDMDHENMFWYRQDPGLGLRLIYFSYDVKMKEKGDIPEGYSVSREKKERFSLILESASTNQTSMYLCASSLAIEAFFGQGTRLTVV.